The rows below give T cell receptor beta chains drawn from one sample of a study of blood T cell repertoires in COVID-19. The data were produced by immunoSEQ multiplex PCR, yet TCRdb's version contains in-frame clones alone and is incomplete. The table lists around 380,000 clones, about 90% of them singletons. The sequencing input was PBMCs or T cells enriched from blood (not recorded which). These TCRs come from a man aged 30 to 39 who had recovered from COVID-19. Both conserved end residues are part of each CDR3. A D gene is named only where the DNA matches it firmly. Clone size is not always given. Where it is, it says once, few, many or a class for expanded clones.

CDR3nt	CDR3aa	abundance	j_gene	d_gene	v_gene
TGTGCCAGTAGTATTGTTGGGGGCTATGAGACCCAGTACTTC	CASSIVGGYETQYF	NA	TRBJ2-5	NA	TRBV19
TGCAGTGCTAGTCCGGGGAGCCACTATGGCTACACCTTC	CSASPGSHYGYTF	NA	TRBJ1-2	NA	TRBV20-1
TGTGCCAGCAGCCCCTTTTTGACAGCAGACTATGGCTACACCTTC	CASSPFLTADYGYTF	NA	TRBJ1-2	NA	TRBV7-2
TGTGCCAGCAGTGTCATCCGGACAGGGAACACTGAAGCTTTCTTT	CASSVIRTGNTEAFF	NA	TRBJ1-1	TRBD1	TRBV2
TGTGCCAGCAGATCCTTGTTGGGCTCTACGCTGTTTTTT	CASRSLLGSTLFF	NA	TRBJ2-2	NA	TRBV6-5
TGTGCCAGCACAAGAGGACAGGGGGCTGGCTACACCTTC	CASTRGQGAGYTF	NA	TRBJ1-2	TRBD1	TRBV27
TGTGCCAGCAGCCAGAGGGGGATTAACTATGGCTACACCTTC	CASSQRGINYGYTF	NA	TRBJ1-2	NA	TRBV13
TGTGCCAGTACCCCGACAGGTTACTCCTACGAGCAGTACTTC	CASTPTGYSYEQYF	NA	TRBJ2-7	NA	TRBV19
TGTGCCAGTAGTACCCCCTATGGGGGGGGCGTATACAATGAGCAGTTCTTC	CASSTPYGGGVYNEQFF	NA	TRBJ2-1	NA	TRBV19
TGCGCCAGCAGCTCCGACACCCTCTATGGCTACACCTTC	CASSSDTLYGYTF	NA	TRBJ1-2	NA	TRBV5-1
TGTGCCAGCTCACCGCCCTTAGGACTCGGGGGTGGCTACACCTTC	CASSPPLGLGGGYTF	NA	TRBJ1-2	NA	TRBV18
TGCGCCAGCAGCCAAGTAGCAGGGGACGGTTATGGCTACACCTTC	CASSQVAGDGYGYTF	NA	TRBJ1-2	NA	TRBV4-3
TGCGCCAGCAGCCAAGGCCAGGGGGCGGACGAGCAGTACTTC	CASSQGQGADEQYF	once	TRBJ2-7	TRBD1	TRBV4-1
TGTGCCAGCAGCCAAGAGGGGGGAGTAACGAACACTGAAGCTTTCTTT	CASSQEGGVTNTEAFF	NA	TRBJ1-1	NA	TRBV14
TGTGCCAGCAGGTCCGGGACTAACTATGGCTACACCTTC	CASRSGTNYGYTF	NA	TRBJ1-2	NA	TRBV12-3/TRBV12-4
TGTGCCAGCAGCCTGACAACTAACTATGGCTACACCTTC	CASSLTTNYGYTF	NA	TRBJ1-2	NA	TRBV7-9
TGTGCCAGCAGCTTACCGGGACAGGGGAGCTACACCTTC	CASSLPGQGSYTF	NA	TRBJ1-2	TRBD1	TRBV11-2
TGCGCCAGCAGCTTGTCGCCAGGGAAGAACACTGAAGCTTTCTTT	CASSLSPGKNTEAFF	NA	TRBJ1-1	NA	TRBV5-1
TGCAGCGCGCAGGGGCTCCTGAACACTGAAGCTTTCTTT	CSAQGLLNTEAFF	once	TRBJ1-1	NA	TRBV29-1
TGTGCCAGCAGCAAAAAAAGGGAAAATGGAGGCCGGAAGGAAAAACTGTTTTTT	CASSKKRENGGRKEKLFF	once	TRBJ1-4	NA	TRBV21-1
TGCGCCAGCAGGGGGAATACAGGGGGCACTGAAGCTTTCTTT	CASRGNTGGTEAFF	NA	TRBJ1-1	TRBD1	TRBV10-2
TGTGCCTTAACCACAGTGGGGCGCGATGGCTACACCTTC	CALTTVGRDGYTF	NA	TRBJ1-2	NA	TRBV30
TGTGCCAGCAGCTTATGGACAGGGAGAAACTATGGCTACACCTTC	CASSLWTGRNYGYTF	NA	TRBJ1-2	TRBD1	TRBV5-8
TGTGCCAGCAGCCCCGACAGAAGCAATCAGCCCCAGCATTTT	CASSPDRSNQPQHF	NA	TRBJ1-5	NA	TRBV6-2/TRBV6-3
TGCAGCGTTGCCCCAGCGGACAGGACTAATGAAAAACTGTTTTTT	CSVAPADRTNEKLFF	NA	TRBJ1-4	TRBD1	TRBV29-1
TGTGCCTGGAGTGGGGGGAGGATATACGAGCAGTACTTC	CAWSGGRIYEQYF	NA	TRBJ2-7	NA	TRBV30
TGTGCCAGCTCACCCAGGGTTAGCGGGGGGGCCAATGAGCAGTTCTTC	CASSPRVSGGANEQFF	NA	TRBJ2-1	TRBD2	TRBV18
TGTGCCAGTAGTACGCAGAATCAGCCCCAGCATTTT	CASSTQNQPQHF	NA	TRBJ1-5	NA	TRBV19
TGTGCCAGCCGTCAGGTTGATAATTCACCCCTCCACTTT	CASRQVDNSPLHF	NA	TRBJ1-6	NA	TRBV14
TGCGCCAGCAGCGTAGACTATAATTCACCCCTCCACTTT	CASSVDYNSPLHF	NA	TRBJ1-6	NA	TRBV5-1
TGTGCCAGCCGGGACAGGGACAATCAGCCCCAGCATTTT	CASRDRDNQPQHF	NA	TRBJ1-5	TRBD1	TRBV19
TGTGCCAGCAGACTACAGGGGGTGGAGGGCTACACCTTC	CASRLQGVEGYTF	NA	TRBJ1-2	TRBD1	TRBV6-5
TGTGCCAGCTCACCAAGGAGAAGCGGGGTAAACGAGCAGTACTTC	CASSPRRSGVNEQYF	NA	TRBJ2-7	TRBD2	TRBV18
TGTGCCAGCTCAGGCCCGGGGAAAACTAATGAAAAACTGTTTTTT	CASSGPGKTNEKLFF	NA	TRBJ1-4	NA	TRBV18
TGTGCCAGCAGCGTGGAGGGACAGGGGAGGACCGGGGAGCTGTTTTTT	CASSVEGQGRTGELFF	NA	TRBJ2-2	TRBD1	TRBV9
TGTGCCAGCAGCTTGAGACTAGTCGCTTCGGGGGAGCAGTTCTTC	CASSLRLVASGEQFF	NA	TRBJ2-1	NA	TRBV5-6
TGTGCCAGCAGTGACGGCTATGGCTACACCTTC	CASSDGYGYTF	NA	TRBJ1-2	NA	TRBV2
TGTGCCAGCATGGGGGAGGGGTCCTATAATTCACCCCTCCACTTT	CASMGEGSYNSPLHF	NA	TRBJ1-6	NA	TRBV27
TGTGCCAGCAGTGGACAGCCGACACAAACCGAGCAGTACTTC	CASSGQPTQTEQYF	NA	TRBJ2-7	NA	TRBV2
TGTGCCAGCAGAAGGACAGGGGAGGACACCGGGGAGCTGTTTTTT	CASRRTGEDTGELFF	few	TRBJ2-2	TRBD1	TRBV9
TGTGCCAGCAGCCGGACAGGGGGCTTGGCTGAAGCTTTCTTT	CASSRTGGLAEAFF	NA	TRBJ1-1	TRBD1	TRBV11-2
TGCGCCAGCAGCTTGGGGCGGCCGAACGTTAATTCACCCCTCCACTTT	CASSLGRPNVNSPLHF	NA	TRBJ1-6	NA	TRBV5-1
TGTGCCAGCAGTACAGGGGAAGCACGAGGCTACACCTTC	CASSTGEARGYTF	NA	TRBJ1-2	TRBD1	TRBV6-5
TGTGCCAGCAGCTTAGCGCCCCCCCGCGAGGGCTACACCTTC	CASSLAPPREGYTF	NA	TRBJ1-2	NA	TRBV7-2
TGTGCCATCGGCTGGACAGGGGGCTCGTCACCCCTCCACTTT	CAIGWTGGSSPLHF	once	TRBJ1-6	TRBD1	TRBV10-3
TGTGCCAGCAATTTACAGGGGGGAAACTATGGCTACACCTTC	CASNLQGGNYGYTF	NA	TRBJ1-2	TRBD1	TRBV5-4
TGTGCCAGCAGCGCCGAGGGATCAAATTCACCCCTCCACTTT	CASSAEGSNSPLHF	NA	TRBJ1-6	NA	TRBV7-9
TGTGCCAGCAGGGGGAGGGGTCAGCCCCAGCATTTT	CASRGRGQPQHF	NA	TRBJ1-5	NA	TRBV5-6
TGTGCCAGCAGCGAACAGGTAACGAGCACAGATACGCAGTATTTT	CASSEQVTSTDTQYF	NA	TRBJ2-3	NA	TRBV9
TGTGCCAGCAGCCCCAGCTACGAGCAGTACTTC	CASSPSYEQYF	few	TRBJ2-7	NA	TRBV7-9